This T cell receptor (beta chain) was sequenced for a study of blood T cell repertoires in COVID-19. This clone was detected a few times. The CDR3 totals 14 residues. Only in-frame clones appear in the TCRdb table, and some are missing; sequencing was by immunoSEQ multiplex PCR. The sample holds about 56,000 clones; roughly 84% are singletons and the top ten take under 15%. What was sequenced was peripheral blood. The clonotype comes from a woman older than 75 with acute or convalescent COVID-19. The chain combines TRBV21-1 with TRBJ1-6; the table's D call TRBD1 went unverified against the DNA. TRBV21-1 is a pseudogene. As DNA, the CDR3 is TGTGCCAGCCGACCGGGACACCATAATTCACCCCTCCACTTT. It codes for CASRPGHHNSPLHF.